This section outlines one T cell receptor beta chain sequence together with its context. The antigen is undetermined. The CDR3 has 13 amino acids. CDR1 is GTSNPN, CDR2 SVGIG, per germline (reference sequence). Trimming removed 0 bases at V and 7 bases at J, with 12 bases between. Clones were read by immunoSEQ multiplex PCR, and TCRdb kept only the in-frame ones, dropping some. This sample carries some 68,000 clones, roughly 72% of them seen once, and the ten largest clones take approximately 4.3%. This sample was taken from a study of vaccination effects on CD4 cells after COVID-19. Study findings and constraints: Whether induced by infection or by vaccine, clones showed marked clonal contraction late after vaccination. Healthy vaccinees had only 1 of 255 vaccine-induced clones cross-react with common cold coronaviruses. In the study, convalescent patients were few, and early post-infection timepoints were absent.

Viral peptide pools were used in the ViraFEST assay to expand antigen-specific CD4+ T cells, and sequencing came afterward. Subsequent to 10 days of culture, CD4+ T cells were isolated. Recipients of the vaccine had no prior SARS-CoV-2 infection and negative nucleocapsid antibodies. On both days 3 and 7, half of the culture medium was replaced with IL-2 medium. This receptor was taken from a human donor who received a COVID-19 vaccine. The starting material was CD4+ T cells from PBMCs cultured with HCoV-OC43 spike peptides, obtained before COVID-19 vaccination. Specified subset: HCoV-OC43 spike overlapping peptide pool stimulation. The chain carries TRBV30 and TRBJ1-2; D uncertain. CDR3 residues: CAWSVMGVRGYTF. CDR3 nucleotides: TGTGCCTGGAGTGTAATGGGAGTCCGTGGCTACACCTTC.